The 13 T cell receptor beta chains reported below all come from one sample, sequenced in a study of T cell responses to AZD1222 COVID-19 vaccine. The repertoire was sequenced with immunoSEQ multiplex PCR; TCRdb's copy has only in-frame clones and lacks some. The data hold around 140,000 clones, with around nine tenths observed a single time. The sample here was peripheral blood, taken on day 0 of AZD1222 vaccination. The receptor source for this set is an adult in good health.

The chain has TRBV9 and TRBJ1-4; unclear D gene. The CDR3 runs 14 residues. The V end lost 0 bases, the J end lost 6 bases, and 9 bases lay between the germline ends. Germline CDR1 is SGDLS and CDR2 is YYNGEE. In DNA form, the CDR3 reads TGTGCCAGCAGCGTAGGCGGTCGGGATGAAAAACTGTTTTTT. It specifies CASSVGGRDEKLFF.

The chain uses TRBV2 and TRBJ2-5, with 10 bases identical to TRBD1. The V segment lost 3 bases and the J segment 6 bases; nucleotides outside the gene matches: 10. The CDR3 length is 16 residues. The germline CDR1 and CDR2 sequences are SNHLY and FYNNEI. This CDR3 is CASSDEAGQGSKTQYF. CDR3 coding DNA: TGTGCCAGCAGTGATGAGGCGGGACAGGGGTCCAAGACCCAGTACTTC.

On this clone itself: Other DNA sequences in this specimen translate into the identical CDR3. V usage is TRBV28 and J usage is TRBJ1-6; D is uncertain. Germline-derived CDR1 and CDR2 are MDHEN and SYDVKM. Trimming cost V 1 base and J 7 bases, with 2 bases left between them. The CDR3 runs 12 residues. The CDR3 nucleotides are TGTGCCAGCAGTTTATTGAATTCACCCCTCCACTTT. As protein: CASSLLNSPLHF. Full variable domain (rest looked up from reference TRBV28 and TRBJ1-6): DVKVTQSSRYLVKRTGEKVFLECVQDMDHENMFWYRQDPGLGLRLIYFSYDVKMKEKGDIPEGYSVSREKKERFSLILESASTNQTSMYLCASSLLNSPLHFGNGTRLTVT.

The V call is TRBV6-4, the J call TRBJ1-2, with TRBD1 matching 10 bases. Trimming took 8 bases from V and 2 from J; bases not matched to a gene: 17. Germline CDR1 and CDR2: MRHNA and SNTAGT. The CDR3 runs to 18 residues. The CDR3 DNA sequence: TGTGCCAGCTCCGTCAATGGGAGACAGGGGGCTCTGAACTATGGCTACACCTTC. It yields the protein CASSVNGRQGALNYGYTF.

This clone occurred once. The chain links TRBV6-5 to TRBJ1-1; 7 bases align to TRBD1. Trimming cost V 6 bases and J 4 bases; bases outside gene matches: 5. CDR3 length: 13 residues. Germline V gene sequence: CDR1 MNHEY, CDR2 SVGAGI. CDR3 residues: CASRKQGGTEAFF. CDR3 nucleotides: TGTGCCAGCAGAAAGCAGGGGGGCACTGAAGCTTTCTTT.

The V gene is TRBV29-1, the J gene TRBJ2-7; no clear D gene. V lost 4 bases, J lost 0 bases, and 7 bases lay in between. This CDR3 is built from 12 residues. From germline, CDR1 is SQVTM and CDR2 ANQGSEA. The CDR3 is CSVGRSSYEQYF. As DNA, the CDR3 is TGCAGCGTTGGTCGGAGCTCCTACGAGCAGTACTTC.

The chain links TRBV28 to TRBJ1-1; 9 nucleotides line up with TRBD1. Germline V gives CDR1 MDHEN, CDR2 SYDVKM. The V segment lost 5 bases and the J segment 11 bases; nucleotides outside the gene matches: 6. This CDR3 has 12 amino acids. Here the CDR3 reads CASSLQGARAFF. The CDR3 bases are TGTGCCAGCAGTCTACAGGGGGCGCGGGCTTTCTTT.

The CDR3 sequence: CASISRLAGSYEQYF. CDR3 nucleotide sequence: TGTGCCAGCATAAGCAGGCTAGCCGGCTCCTACGAGCAGTACTTC. The V and J genes are TRBV6-5 and TRBJ2-7; D may be TRBD2 (5 bases). Per the germline V gene, CDR1 is MNHEY and CDR2 is SVGAGI. Trimming removed 7 bases at V and 0 bases at J, with 16 bases between. CDR3 length equals 15 residues.

This clone was seen just once. The chain joins TRBV11-1 to TRBJ2-5, with D hard to call. The CDR3 covers 13 residues. V was trimmed by 2 bases and J by 5 bases, leaving 9 bases between them. Germline values: CDR1 SGHAT, CDR2 FQDESV (reference sequence). In DNA, the CDR3 is TGTGCCAGCAGCTTATACCCCGCCGAGACCCAGTACTTC. Amino acids: CASSLYPAETQYF.

The V call is TRBV29-1, the J call TRBJ1-1; D unresolved. There are 12 residues in the CDR3. Trimming removed 3 bases from V and 1 base from J, with 6 bases in between. Germline V CDR1 and CDR2: SQVTM, ANQGSEA. CDR3 sequence reads: CSVDNGNTEAFF. CDR3 bases: TGCAGCGTTGATAACGGGAACACTGAAGCTTTCTTT. The full variable domain, completed using reference TRBV29-1 and TRBJ1-1, is SAVISQKPSRDICQRGTSLTIQCQVDSQVTMMFWYRQQPGQSLTLIATANQGSEATYESGFVIDKFPISRPNLTFSTLTVSNMSPEDSSIYLCSVDNGNTEAFFGQGTRLTVV.

The J gene is TRBJ2-7, the V gene TRBV11-2, with a tentative D call TRBD2 (5 bases). Germline CDR1 is SGHAT and CDR2 is FQNNGV. The CDR3 length is 13 residues. Trimming stripped 6 bases from V and 2 bases from J, with 11 bases between. The CDR3 DNA sequence: TGTGCCAGCAGAGCTTTCGGGACCTACGAGCAGTACTTC. Translating it yields CASRAFGTYEQYF.

The chain couples TRBV2 to TRBJ1-6; no clear D gene. CDR1 and CDR2 (germline): SNHLY, FYNNEI. Trimming stripped 4 bases from V and 4 bases from J, with 8 bases between. CDR3 length: 14 residues. CDR3 in amino acids: CASSVLPYNSPLHF. CDR3 nucleotide sequence: TGTGCCAGCAGTGTACTACCTTATAATTCACCCCTCCACTTT.

The J gene is TRBJ2-3, the V gene TRBV3-1 (or the pseudogene TRBV3-2), with TRBD2 identical over 9 bases. The CDR3 covers 17 residues. The germline gives CDR1 LGHDT, CDR2 YNNKEL (reference sequence). Trimming removed 4 bases from V and 2 bases from J; junction bases left unmatched: 10. CDR3 loop: CASSRTRASGTTDTQYF. CDR3 DNA sequence: TGTGCCAGCAGCCGTACGCGGGCTAGCGGGACCACAGATACGCAGTATTTT.